This record concerns one T cell receptor beta chain sequence. Per the authors' pipeline: Amplification of reference gene primers provided the estimated nucleated cell counts. TCRdb's copy holds only in-frame clones and misses some; the assay was immunoSEQ multiplex PCR. Clone size and the V and J calls come from that table; the DNA yielded D and trimming. The sample has about 68,000 clones; about four fifths are singletons. The sample is drawn from a study of blood T cell repertoires in COVID-19. Study details: Acute and convalescent COVID-19 specimens originated in the United States, Italy and Spain. PBMCs, B-cell-depleted T cells, or T cells provided the cDNA or gDNA that made up the material.

The sequenced sample was peripheral blood. The origin of this receptor is a woman in her sixties or seventies with acute or convalescent COVID-19.

The CDR3 sequence: CASSFLQGPGGYGYTF. The CDR3 DNA is TGTGCCAGCAGTTTCCTACAGGGCCCTGGTGGCTATGGCTACACCTTC. The genes are TRBV28 and TRBJ1-2; D might be TRBD1 (6 bases). Trimming took off 3 bases at V and 4 bases at J, with 18 bases between the two ends. The CDR3 contains 16 residues. From germline, CDR1 is MDHEN and CDR2 SYDVKM.